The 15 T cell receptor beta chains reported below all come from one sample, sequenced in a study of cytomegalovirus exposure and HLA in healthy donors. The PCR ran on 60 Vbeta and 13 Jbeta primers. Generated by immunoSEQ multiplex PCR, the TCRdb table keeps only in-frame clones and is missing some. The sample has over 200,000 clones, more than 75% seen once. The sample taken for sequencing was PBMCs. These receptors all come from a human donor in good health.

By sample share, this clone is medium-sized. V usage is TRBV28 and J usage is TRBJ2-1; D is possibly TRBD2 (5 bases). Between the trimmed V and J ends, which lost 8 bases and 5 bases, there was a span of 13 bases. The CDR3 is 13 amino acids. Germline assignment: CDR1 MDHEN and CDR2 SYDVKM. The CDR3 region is CASHFIGDNEQFF. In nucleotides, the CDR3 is TGTGCCAGCCATTTTATCGGGGACAATGAGCAGTTCTTC. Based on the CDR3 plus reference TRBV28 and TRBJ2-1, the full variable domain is DVKVTQSSRYLVKRTGEKVFLECVQDMDHENMFWYRQDPGLGLRLIYFSYDVKMKEKGDIPEGYSVSREKKERFSLILESASTNQTSMYLCASHFIGDNEQFFGPGTRLTVL.

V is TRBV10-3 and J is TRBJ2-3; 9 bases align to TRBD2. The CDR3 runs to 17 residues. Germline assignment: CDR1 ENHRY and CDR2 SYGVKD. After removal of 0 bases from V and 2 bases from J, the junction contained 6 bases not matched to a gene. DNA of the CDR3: TGTGCCATCAGTGAGTCTGGGCTAGCGGGGCCCACAGATACGCAGTATTTT. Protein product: CAISESGLAGPTDTQYF.

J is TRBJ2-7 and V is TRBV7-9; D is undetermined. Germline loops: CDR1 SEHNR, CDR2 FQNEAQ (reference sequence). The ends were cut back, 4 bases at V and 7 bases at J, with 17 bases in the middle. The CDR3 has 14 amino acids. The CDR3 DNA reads TGTGCCAGCAGCTCAAGCACAGCCCAAAGGGAGCAGTACTTC. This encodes CASSSSTAQREQYF.

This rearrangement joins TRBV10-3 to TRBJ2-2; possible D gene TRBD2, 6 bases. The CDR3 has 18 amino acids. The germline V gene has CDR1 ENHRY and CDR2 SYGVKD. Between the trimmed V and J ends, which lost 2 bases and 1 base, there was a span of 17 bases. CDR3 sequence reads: CAISEVRGLRVNTGELFF. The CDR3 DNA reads TGTGCCATCAGTGAGGTACGGGGACTCCGTGTGAACACCGGGGAGCTGTTTTTT.

As DNA, the CDR3 is TGTGCCAGCAGTTTATCGGGGCAGGGGGTGCACGAGCAGTACTTC. Translated, it gives CASSLSGQGVHEQYF. The rearrangement uses TRBV27 and TRBJ2-7; 7 bases match TRBD1. The length of the CDR3 is 15 residues. With 0 bases clipped from V and 5 bases from J, the junction kept 7 bases outside the gene matches. Germline assignment: CDR1 MNHEY and CDR2 SMNVEV (reference sequence).

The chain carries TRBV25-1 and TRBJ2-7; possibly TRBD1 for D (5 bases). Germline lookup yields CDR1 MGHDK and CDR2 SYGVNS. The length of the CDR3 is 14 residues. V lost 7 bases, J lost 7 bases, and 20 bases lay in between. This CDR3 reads CASTREWGGGEQYF. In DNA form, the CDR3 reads TGTGCCAGCACTCGTGAATGGGGCGGTGGTGAGCAGTACTTC.

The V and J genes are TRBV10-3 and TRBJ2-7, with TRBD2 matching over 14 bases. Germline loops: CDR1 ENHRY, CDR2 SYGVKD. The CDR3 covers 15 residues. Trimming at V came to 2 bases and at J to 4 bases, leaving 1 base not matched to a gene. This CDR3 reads CAISEGLAGGYEQYF. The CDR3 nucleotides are TGTGCCATCAGTGAGGGACTAGCGGGAGGATACGAGCAGTACTTC.

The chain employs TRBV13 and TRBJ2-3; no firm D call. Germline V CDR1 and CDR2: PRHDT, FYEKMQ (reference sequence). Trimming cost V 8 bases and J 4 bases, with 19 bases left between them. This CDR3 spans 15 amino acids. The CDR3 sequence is CASSTTSRSPDTQYF. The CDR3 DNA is TGTGCCAGCTCAACGACCTCCCGGAGCCCAGATACGCAGTATTTT.

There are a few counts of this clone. The CDR3 coding sequence is TGTGCCAGCTCACTGGGGGAGGCAGATACGCAGTATTTT. As protein: CASSLGEADTQYF. This sequence joins TRBV11-1 and TRBJ2-3; possibly TRBD2 for D (6 bases). Trimming left V 8 bases short and J 4 bases short, with 13 bases between. This CDR3 region has 13 residues. Germline CDR1 SGHAT, CDR2 FQDESV (reference sequence).

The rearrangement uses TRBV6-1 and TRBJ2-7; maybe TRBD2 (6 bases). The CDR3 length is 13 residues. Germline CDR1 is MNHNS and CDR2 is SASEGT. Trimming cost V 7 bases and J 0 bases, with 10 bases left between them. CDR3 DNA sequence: TGTGCCAGCAATCCGGGGGTCTCCTACGAGCAGTACTTC. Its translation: CASNPGVSYEQYF.

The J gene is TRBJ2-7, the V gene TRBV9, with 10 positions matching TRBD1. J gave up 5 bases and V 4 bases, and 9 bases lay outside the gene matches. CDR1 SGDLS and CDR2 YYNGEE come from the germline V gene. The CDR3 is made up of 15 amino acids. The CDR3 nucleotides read TGTGCCAGCAGCCTCCGGACAGGGGGGGTAGACGAGCAGTACTTC. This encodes CASSLRTGGVDEQYF.

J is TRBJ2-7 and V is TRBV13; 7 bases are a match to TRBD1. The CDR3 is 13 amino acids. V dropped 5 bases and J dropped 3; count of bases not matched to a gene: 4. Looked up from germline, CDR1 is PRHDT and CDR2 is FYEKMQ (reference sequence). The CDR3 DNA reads TGTGCCAGCAGCCCCTGGGACAGCTACGAGCAGTACTTC. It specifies CASSPWDSYEQYF. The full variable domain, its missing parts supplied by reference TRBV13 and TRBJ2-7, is AAGVIQSPRHLIKEKRETATLKCYPIPRHDTVYWYQQGPGQDPQFLISFYEKMQSDKGSIPDRFSAQQFSDYHSELNMSSLELGDSALYFCASSPWDSYEQYFGPGTRLTVT.

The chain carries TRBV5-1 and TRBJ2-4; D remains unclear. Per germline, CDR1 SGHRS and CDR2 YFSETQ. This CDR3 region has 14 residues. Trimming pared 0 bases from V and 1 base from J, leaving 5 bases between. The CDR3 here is CASSLALAKNIQYF. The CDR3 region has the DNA TGCGCCAGCAGCTTGGCGTTGGCCAAAAACATTCAGTACTTC. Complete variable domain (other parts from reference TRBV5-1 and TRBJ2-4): KAGVTQTPRYLIKTRGQQVTLSCSPISGHRSVSWYQQTPGQGLQFLFEYFSETQRNKGNFPGRFSGRQFSNSRSEMNVSTLELGDSALYLCASSLALAKNIQYFGAGTRLSVL.

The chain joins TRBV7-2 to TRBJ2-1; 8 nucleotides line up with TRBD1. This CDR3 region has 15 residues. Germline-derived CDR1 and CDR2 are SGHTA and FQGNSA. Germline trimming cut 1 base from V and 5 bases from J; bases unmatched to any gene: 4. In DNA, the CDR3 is TGTGCCAGCAGCTTAGGGGGGACAGGAAACAATGAGCAGTTCTTC. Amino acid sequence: CASSLGGTGNNEQFF. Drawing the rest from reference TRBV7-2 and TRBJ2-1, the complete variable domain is GAGVSQSPSNKVTEKGKDVELRCDPISGHTALYWYRQSLGQGLEFLIYFQGNSAPDKSGLPSDRFSAERTGGSVSTLTIQRTQQEDSAVYLCASSLGGTGNNEQFFGPGTRLTVL.

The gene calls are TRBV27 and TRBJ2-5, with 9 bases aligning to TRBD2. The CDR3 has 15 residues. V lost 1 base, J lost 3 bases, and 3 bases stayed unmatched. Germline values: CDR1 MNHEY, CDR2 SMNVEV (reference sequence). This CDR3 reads CASSLWASGKETQYF. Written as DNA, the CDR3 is TGTGCCAGCAGTTTATGGGCTAGCGGGAAAGAGACCCAGTACTTC.